The clone carrying this T cell receptor beta chain qualifies as medium-sized. Its antigen is still unknown. The CDR3 is made up of 14 amino acids. The V gene's germline CDR1 is MNHNS and CDR2 SASEGT. The V end lost 1 base, the J end lost 7 bases, and 10 bases lay between the germline ends. This sample is drawn from a study of spatial heterogeneity in lung cancer. TCRdb itself ran the 5' RACE reads through MiXCR, one entry per CDR3 protein. The data contain 3,300 or so distinct CDR3 sequences, 10% to 15% of them singletons. Time point meaning: sample taken at primary tumor resection. The study's findings and limits: Expanded intratumoral alpha and beta TCR counts tracked tumor mutation counts.

The sample here was lung tumor tissue, taken at surgery. The chain employs TRBV6-1 and TRBJ1-4; D gene uncertain. This clonotype was obtained from a male donor with early-stage non-small cell lung cancer. CDR3 residues: CASSEDGPSEKLFF. Here the CDR3 DNA reads TGTGCCAGCAGTGAAGACGGGCCAAGTGAAAAACTGTTTTTT.